This T cell receptor beta chain was obtained from a study of early T cells in non-severe SARS-CoV-2 infection. Looked up from germline, CDR1 is MNHEY and CDR2 is SVGAGI. V lost 7 bases to trimming and J lost 7 bases, with 17 bases between them. The CDR3 loop spans 15 amino acids. This clonotype showed up just a few times. Individual cDNA molecules received unique molecular identifiers during library preparation. TCRdb re-called the 5' RACE reads with MiXCR, one entry per CDR3 protein. The repertoire holds around 88,000 distinct CDR3 sequences, approximately 15% seen once, with 6% to 7.5% in the top ten.

V usage is TRBV6-5 and J usage is TRBJ1-6; D gene ambiguous. Input material: whole blood. The clonotype originates from an adult who was a healthcare worker with PCR-confirmed SARS-CoV-2 infection or an uninfected control (not recorded which). Written as DNA, the CDR3 is TGTGCCAGCACCCCGACCGCTCAAAGGAATTCACCCCTCCACTTT. Amino acids: CASTPTAQRNSPLHF.